This TCR beta chain was identified during a study of shared clonotypes between healthy human individuals. From germline, CDR1 is SGHRS and CDR2 YFSETQ. The CDR3 runs 15 residues. V dropped 0 bases and J dropped 5 bases, with 12 bases sitting between them. Researchers ran the assay at a deep level. Unsorted PBMC replicate PCRs drew on about 0.3 ug DNA, representing approximately 30,000 T cell genomes. On ten immunoSEQ deep assay plates, unsorted PBMC DNA was sequenced. Clones were sequenced by immunoSEQ multiplex PCR, and TCRdb holds only the in-frame ones, with some missing. The sample shows about 500,000 clones, approximately 77% of them seen only once.

The chain joins TRBV5-1 to TRBJ2-1, with D possibly matching TRBD1 (5 bases). Sequencing used PBMCs. The TCR originated in a woman aged 40 to 50 in good health. Some clones in this sample may be carry-over from other donors' samples. The chain's CDR3 is CASSLVMTADNEQFF. The CDR3 DNA is TGCGCCAGCAGCTTGGTTATGACAGCCGACAATGAGCAGTTCTTC.